This T cell receptor beta chain emerged from a study of blood T cell repertoires in COVID-19. Study-wide background: Acute and convalescent COVID-19 specimens originated in the United States, Italy and Spain. T cells, B-cell-depleted T cells, or PBMCs provided the cDNA or gDNA that served as material.

Original data processing: Quantification of nucleated cells was approximated via reference gene primer amplification. Repertoires were generated with immunoSEQ multiplex PCR, while TCRdb's copy carries only in-frame clones and drops some. That table supplies the V and J calls and clone size; D and trimming were determined from the DNA. The repertoire has 85,000 to 100,000 clones, 70% to 90% of them found once; the top ten carry 27%. The germline gives CDR1 MDHEN, CDR2 SYDVKM. The CDR3 covers 13 residues. V was shortened by 6 bases and J by 3 bases, with 12 bases between the two germline ends. This TCR was recovered from a man aged 45 to 65 with active or convalescent COVID-19. The chain is built from TRBV28 and TRBJ2-7; D is perhaps TRBD1 (7 bases). The sample was peripheral blood. CDR3 protein: CASSRQGGYEQYF. CDR3 in DNA: TGTGCCAGCAGCCGACAGGGAGGCTACGAGCAGTACTTC.